This TCR beta chain originates from a study of regulatory T cells in long-lasting Graves disease. Notes on the study in general: Persistent disease favored TRBV28, TRBJ1-2 and TRBJ2-5.

Looked up from germline, CDR1 is LGHDT and CDR2 is YNNKEL (reference sequence). V gave up 2 bases and J gave up 9 bases; unmatched junction bases: 7. This CDR3 has 15 amino acids. Time point specified: persistent/refractory GD, antithyroid drugs over 5 years with positive TRAb. PBMC-derived RNA was used for the TCR library. It was by American Thyroid Association guidelines that Graves' disease was diagnosed. The patients included were those that came from an endocrinology department in Xi'an, China. The table lists this clonotype with many counts. Its antigen is not known. HTBI primers from iRepertoire and Arm-PCR of CDR3 regions yielded the TCR beta libraries. TCRdb processed the multiplex PCR reads anew with MiXCR; each CDR3 protein has one entry. The sample includes about 340,000 distinct CDR3 sequences, 15% to 20% of them seen just once.

This TCR was recovered from a female donor with Graves disease. The sequencing used peripheral blood mononuclear cells (PBMCs), collected when the disease was refractory, from a patient treated with antithyroid drugs. V usage is TRBV3-1 and J usage is TRBJ1-6; 7 bases align to TRBD1. The CDR3 loop is CASSQNQGVSSPLHF. In nucleotides, the CDR3 is TGTGCCAGCAGCCAAAATCAGGGGGTGAGTTCACCCCTCCACTTT.